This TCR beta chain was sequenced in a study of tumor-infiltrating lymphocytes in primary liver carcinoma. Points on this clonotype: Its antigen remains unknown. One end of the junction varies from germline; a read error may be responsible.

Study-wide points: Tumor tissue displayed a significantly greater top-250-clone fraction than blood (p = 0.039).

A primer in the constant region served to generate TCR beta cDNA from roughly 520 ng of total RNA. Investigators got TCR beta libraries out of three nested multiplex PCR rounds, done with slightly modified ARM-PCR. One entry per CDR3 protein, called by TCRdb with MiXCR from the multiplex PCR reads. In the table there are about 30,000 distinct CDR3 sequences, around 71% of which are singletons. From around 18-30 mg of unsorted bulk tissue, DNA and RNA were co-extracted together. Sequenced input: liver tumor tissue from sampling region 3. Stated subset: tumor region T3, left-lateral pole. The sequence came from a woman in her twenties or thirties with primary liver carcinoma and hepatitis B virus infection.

CDR3 amino acids: CPSSLATNEKLFF. DNA for the CDR3: TGTCCCAGCAGCCTAGCAACTAATGAAAAACTGTTTTTT. The chain uses TRBV7-9 and TRBJ1-4, with D unclear. The CDR3 consists of 13 residues. Per germline, CDR1 SEHNR and CDR2 FQNEAQ (reference sequence).